This T cell receptor beta chain was profiled in a study of shared clonotypes between healthy human individuals (dated by TCRdb to about 2020). At the level of the whole study: The cohort comprised two women and three men aged 18 to 49 years. Each donor's leukapheresis produced roughly between roughly 0.85 and 10 billion PBMCs. Blood TCR repertoires of five healthy adults were deeply sequenced to estimate repertoire size and the extent of clonotype sharing between individuals. Per donor, three plates each were used for CD4 naive and CD4 memory, two for CD8 naive, and one for CD8 memory. Different laboratories and diverse techniques were used to prepare libraries and sequence TCR repertoires, to increase sequencing depth and limit assay-specific biases. The full study reports these points: Sharing across a handful of donors was observed for roughly 5.4% of naive CD4, around 3.5% of naive CD8, over 2% of memory CD4, and about 0.39% of memory CD8 clonotypes. Incomplete sequencing was indicated by rarefaction of sorted-subset datasets, despite the large sequencing depth. Compared with non-shared clonotypes, the clonotypes found in all four sorted-subset donors had higher generation probabilities. Based on pairwise subsampling, the degree of clonotype sharing among donors was expected to be affected by sequencing depth. Because the study included a small number of donors, the genetic and exposure-history diversity represented was limited. Naive subsets generally had larger estimated clonotype richness than memory subsets did. Sampling was restricted to blood, and TCR repertoires in tissues likely differ from the TCR repertoires found in blood.

Using the deep immunoSEQ assay, TCR CDR3 regions were amplified from genomic DNA by multiplex PCR. Genomic DNA extracted from each cell subset was distributed evenly over all wells of several immunoSEQ 96-well plates, and each plate served as one replicate. For sorted subsets, each replicate PCR was loaded with about 0.2 ug genomic DNA, equivalent to 25,000 to 35,000 T cell genomes. Purified libraries were measured with a Qubit 3.0 fluorometer, size-checked on a Bioanalyzer 2100, and measured again with the KAPA Library Quantification kit. Every immunoSEQ 96-well plate was sequenced on a dedicated single-read 150-cycle Illumina NextSeq 550 flow cell. The study's processing was this. Because the immunoSEQ output held only junctional sequences and lacked quality scores, the filtering could not match the filtering applied to full-length reads. Sequences were annotated with PyIR, a Python wrapper for IgBLAST v1.9, using IMGT germline references to assign V/J genes and CDR3. Reads were filtered out if the reads had weak V/J assignments (E-value above 1e-6), no CDR3, stop codons, out-of-frame junctions, or ambiguous translated residues. V3J clonotypes were defined by identical inferred V gene, J gene, and CDR3 amino acid sequence. To compute the percentage overlap between repertoires, the number of shared unique clonotypes was divided by the size of the smaller repertoire. Repertoire richness was assessed with RTK rarefaction, the Chao1 estimator, and Recon v2.1 estimates of unobserved clonotypes. OLGA was used to compute generation probabilities for all TCRbeta clonotypes that the gDNA method yielded from a few donors. This immuneACCESS table, as held by TCRdb, lists in-frame sequences with V and J called but not all clones. Of the missing ones, under half trace to an unresolved V gene in checked studies; the others have no known cause. The V and J calls and the clone size are those of that table, but D and trimming were determined from the DNA. A total of about 680,000 clones appear in this sample, 55% to 85% of them only once. The ten largest clonotypes hold around 1.8% of the sample.

Points on this clone: Its recognized antigen is unknown. At one of its ends the junction is not consistent with the germline gene, which may arise from a read error.

The donors were healthy, HIV-negative adults who had no recently reported acute infections or vaccinations. Every donor was a Caucasian adult residing in Nashville, Tennessee, USA. Magnetic negative selection was used to enrich CD4+ T cells, after which naive cells were positively selected on CD45RA and the negative fraction became the memory subset. Blood was obtained by leukapheresis, after which PBMCs were separated by Ficoll-Histopaque density gradient centrifugation and cryopreserved in liquid nitrogen vapor phase. Analytical flow cytometry was used to check the purity and quantity of each magnetically sorted T cell population. From each sorted fraction, genomic DNA was isolated and quantified by UV absorbance on a Nanodrop 2000c. Reading the germline V gene gives CDR1 SGHVS and CDR2 FQNEAQ. Counted from cysteine to phenylalanine, this CDR3 has 15 amino acids. Only the CDR3 portion is preserved as DNA: 45 bases, with reading frame beginning at the first base.

The sequencing input was memory CD4+ T cells sorted from blood. This specimen's cell subset or site label, interpreted: CD45RA-negative fraction. The sequence was collected from a woman aged 25 to 39 in good health. This sequence uses TRBV7-8 and TRBJ2-7, with the D gene call left open. The CDR3 has the sequence CASSLAWSLSSEQYF. DNA sequence: TGTGCCAGCAGCTTAGCTTGGAGTCTCTCCTCCGAGCAGTACTTC. With the rest looked up from the reference TRBV7-8 and TRBJ2-7 genes rather than sequenced, the full variable domain is GAGVSQSPRYKVAKRGQDVALRCDPISGHVSLFWYQQALGQGPEFLTYFQNEAQLDKSGLPSDRFFAERPEGSVSTLKIQRTQQEDSAVYLCASSLAWSLSSEQYFGPGTRLTVT.